The entry below gives a single TCR beta chain sequence along with its context. The data derive from a study of blood T cell repertoires in COVID-19. CDR3 length: 17 residues. Germline V gene data show CDR1 as MGHRA and CDR2 as YSYEKL. With 3 bases clipped from V and 4 bases from J, the junction kept 11 bases outside the gene matches. Libraries were prepared by immunoSEQ multiplex PCR; TCRdb keeps only in-frame clonotypes and omits some of them. The sample has 110,000 to 150,000 clones, roughly 89% seen once; the top ten hold around 3.2%. Sequencing was done on a sample of peripheral blood. This clonotype originated in a man aged 55 to 70 with active or convalescent COVID-19. This chain uses TRBV4-1 with TRBJ2-1, with 8 bases fitting TRBD2. This CDR3 is CASSQSDGRARYNEQFF. As DNA, the CDR3 is TGCGCCAGCAGCCAGAGTGACGGGAGGGCCAGGTACAATGAGCAGTTCTTC.